What follows are 22 T cell receptor beta chains derived from one specimen sequenced in a study of CD8+ T cells in alopecia areata. Sequencing used cDNA as its template, made by extracting RNA and reverse transcribing it. Generated by immunoSEQ multiplex PCR, the TCRdb table keeps only in-frame clones and is missing some. Of around 140,000 clones in the sample, around 50% were seen once. The specimen comprised CD4+ T cells sorted from blood, sampled at week 0. The receptors shown here come from a human donor with alopecia areata.

The CDR3 nucleotides read TGTGCCAGCAGTGAGATGTATGGGACCCAGTACTTC. It encodes CASSEMYGTQYF. V gene TRBV6-1 combines with J gene TRBJ2-5; unclear D gene. The CDR3 has 12 residues. CDR1 and CDR2 (germline): MNHNS, SASEGT. Trimming removed 3 bases at V and 7 bases at J, with 9 bases between.

The rearrangement joins TRBV2 to TRBJ1-5, with 8 bases that match TRBD1. CDR3 length: 14 residues. The V gene end was trimmed by 7 bases and the J gene end by 4 bases; junction bases not matched to a gene: 6. CDR1 is SNHLY and CDR2 is FYNNEI in the germline V gene. The CDR3 DNA reads as TGTGCCAGCACCATGACAGGGGTTAATCAGCCCCAGCATTTT. This encodes CASTMTGVNQPQHF.

V gene TRBV4-2 combines with J gene TRBJ2-5; D might be TRBD1 (6 bases). Deletions cut 1 base from V and 0 bases from J, with 12 bases between. The CDR3 totals 16 residues. Per the germline V gene, CDR1 is LGHNA and CDR2 is YNFKEQ. CDR3 in DNA: TGTGCCAGCAGCCAAGTAGGGGGTTTGTACCAAGAGACCCAGTACTTC. Protein product: CASSQVGGLYQETQYF.

This clone was counted a single time. The chain joins TRBV6-5 to TRBJ2-7; D gene uncertain. V was trimmed by 8 bases and J by 3 bases, leaving 5 bases between them. The CDR3 has 10 residues. Germline V CDR1 and CDR2: MNHEY, SVGAGI. The CDR3 nucleotides are TGTGCCAGCGGAGACTACGAGCAGTACTTC. It specifies CASGDYEQYF.

This chain links TRBV7-9 with TRBJ2-3, with TRBD1 matching over 9 bases. Germline trimming cut 5 bases from V and 2 bases from J; bases unmatched to any gene: 11. The CDR3 sequence is 17 residues long. From germline, CDR1 is SEHNR and CDR2 FQNEAQ (reference sequence). CDR3 sequence reads: CASSLEAGTGFTDTQYF. The CDR3 region has the DNA TGTGCCAGCAGCCTCGAGGCGGGGACAGGGTTCACAGATACGCAGTATTTT.

The V and J genes are TRBV10-3 and TRBJ2-5; 8 nucleotides match TRBD2. Germline V gives CDR1 ENHRY, CDR2 SYGVKD. After removal of 3 bases from V and 4 bases from J, the junction contained 4 bases not matched to a gene. This CDR3 spans 14 amino acids. CDR3 bases: TGTGCCATCAGTGACGGGACTAGGGCAGAGACCCAGTACTTC. Protein sequence: CAISDGTRAETQYF.

The chain is built from TRBV29-1 and TRBJ2-1; TRBD1 agrees at 9 bases. Trimming took 7 bases from V and 3 from J; bases not matched to a gene: 7. CDR1 and CDR2 from the germline V gene are SQVTM and ANQGSEA. The CDR3 runs to 14 residues. CDR3 sequence: CSGIRDRDYNEQFF. The CDR3 DNA reads as TGCAGCGGTATCCGGGACAGGGACTACAATGAGCAGTTCTTC.

The chain uses TRBV10-3 and TRBJ1-1; D gene unclear. V lost 0 bases and J lost 1, with 3 bases in between. Germline lookup yields CDR1 ENHRY and CDR2 SYGVKD. The CDR3 contains 13 residues. The DNA for the CDR3 is TGTGCCATCAGTGAGTCAAGGAACACTGAAGCTTTCTTT. This gives the protein CAISESRNTEAFF.

The V gene is TRBV9, the J gene TRBJ1-1; tentative D call: TRBD1 (6 bases). V was cut by 0 bases and J by 5 bases, with 8 bases left in between. The CDR3 spans 13 residues. Germline V gives CDR1 SGDLS, CDR2 YYNGEE. The CDR3 DNA is TGTGCCAGCAGCGTAGCGACAGGAACTGAAGCTTTCTTT. It encodes CASSVATGTEAFF.

This rearrangement joins TRBV6-5 to TRBJ2-5; TRBD2 matches at 7 bases. Germline V gives CDR1 MNHEY, CDR2 SVGAGI. Trimming removed 10 bases from V and 1 base from J; junction bases left unmatched: 6. The CDR3 consists of 13 residues. CDR3 sequence: CAISGTSQETQYF. The CDR3 DNA follows: TGTGCCATCAGCGGGACCAGCCAAGAGACCCAGTACTTC.

J is TRBJ2-7 and V is TRBV2, with a weak D call TRBD1 (5 bases). This CDR3 has 14 amino acids. V lost 4 bases and J lost 0, with 10 bases in between. Per germline, CDR1 SNHLY and CDR2 FYNNEI. This CDR3 is CASSGTPNSYEQYF. CDR3 DNA: TGTGCCAGCAGTGGGACACCGAACTCCTACGAGCAGTACTTC.

This chain uses TRBV5-6 with TRBJ2-2; no firm D call. This CDR3 is built from 13 residues. V shed 4 bases and J shed 1 base, with 5 bases lying between them. The germline gives CDR1 SGHDT, CDR2 YYEEEE. The CDR3 DNA is TGTGCCAGCAGCCCTAGGAACACCGGGGAGCTGTTTTTT. Encoded protein: CASSPRNTGELFF.

The rearrangement links TRBV6-6 to TRBJ1-6; tentative D call: TRBD1 (5 bases). The CDR3 runs to 12 residues. From germline, CDR1 is MNHNY and CDR2 SVGAGI (reference sequence). Trimming cost V 5 bases and J 12 bases, with 11 bases left between them. As DNA, the CDR3 is TGTGCCAGCAGTCGGGACGGAGGACCCCTCCACTTT. Translation: CASSRDGGPLHF.

The J gene is TRBJ2-3, the V gene TRBV30; 10 bases map to TRBD2. The trim removed 8 bases at V and 1 base at J, leaving 9 bases unmatched. CDR1 and CDR2 (germline): GTSNPN, SVGIG (reference sequence). This CDR3 spans 15 amino acids. CDR3 in amino acids: CAGRLAGGGTDTQYF. The CDR3 DNA follows: TGTGCCGGCAGATTAGCGGGGGGCGGCACAGATACGCAGTATTTT. Looking up the rest from reference TRBV30 and TRBJ2-3 gives the full variable domain: SQTIHQWPATLVQPVGSPLSLECTVEGTSNPNLYWYRQAAGRGLQLLFYSVGIGQISSEVPQNLSASRPQDRQFILSSKKLLLSDSGFYLCAGRLAGGGTDTQYFGPGTRLTVL.

The chain couples TRBV19 to TRBJ2-1; 8 bases line up with TRBD1. The CDR3 has 13 amino acids. With V trimmed by 4 bases and J by 9 bases, 5 bases remained unmatched. The germline gives CDR1 LNHDA, CDR2 SQIVND (reference sequence). The CDR3 is CASSRTGYGEQFF. The CDR3 DNA reads TGTGCCAGTAGTAGGACAGGGTACGGTGAGCAGTTCTTC.

This chain links TRBV6-5 with TRBJ2-7; 11 nucleotides agree with TRBD2. CDR3 length: 12 amino acids. CDR1 is MNHEY, CDR2 SVGAGI, per germline. V shed 10 bases, J shed 4 bases, and the junction held 3 bases outside the gene matches. The CDR3 protein is CATRTSGYEQYF. The CDR3 DNA follows: TGTGCCACCAGGACTAGCGGGTACGAGCAGTACTTC.

The chain couples TRBV5-4 to TRBJ2-1; 7 nucleotides line up with TRBD2. The J segment lost 0 bases and the V segment lost 4 bases, leaving 7 bases of the junction unmatched. The CDR3 sequence is 16 residues long. The germline CDR1 and CDR2 sequences are SGHNT and YYREEE (reference sequence). CDR3 sequence (DNA): TGTGCCAGCAGCCGACAGAGCGGGGCCTCCTACAATGAGCAGTTCTTC. Its translation is CASSRQSGASYNEQFF.

The chain recombines TRBV5-6 with TRBJ1-1; D not resolved. Germline V gene data show CDR1 as SGHDT and CDR2 as YYEEEE. Trimming removed 2 bases from V and 0 bases from J, with 8 bases in between. The CDR3 covers 14 residues. CDR3 nucleotide sequence: TGTGCCAGCAGCTTCGGACGGATGAACACTGAAGCTTTCTTT. Its translation: CASSFGRMNTEAFF.

The chain joins TRBV9 to TRBJ1-4; no firm D call. Germline loops: CDR1 SGDLS, CDR2 YYNGEE. CDR3 size: 14 residues. Trimming removed 1 base from V and 8 bases from J, with 12 bases in between. The CDR3 loop is CASSVSGVREKLFF. The CDR3 coding sequence is TGTGCCAGCAGCGTATCCGGGGTACGGGAAAAACTGTTTTTT.

The chain uses TRBV7-2 and TRBJ2-1; TRBD2 matches at 7 bases. V shed 8 bases, J shed 3 bases, and the junction held 7 bases outside the gene matches. The germline gives CDR1 SGHTA, CDR2 FQGNSA. CDR3 length: 14 amino acids. Here the CDR3 DNA reads TGTGCCAGCTGCGGGGGTTTGAACTACAATGAGCAGTTCTTC. It yields the protein CASCGGLNYNEQFF.

The chain links TRBV5-1 to TRBJ1-1, with unresolved D. Germline CDR1 and CDR2: SGHRS and YFSETQ. V lost 0 bases and J lost 2, with 11 bases in between. This CDR3 comprises 15 residues. The CDR3 loop is CASSLDVAANTEAFF. In nucleotides, the CDR3 is TGCGCCAGCAGCTTGGATGTGGCAGCTAACACTGAAGCTTTCTTT.

The V gene is TRBV2, the J gene TRBJ1-5, with D possibly TRBD1 on 6 matching bases. Looked up from germline, CDR1 is SNHLY and CDR2 is FYNNEI. Trimming shortened V by 0 bases and J by 4 bases, and 22 bases separated the two germline ends. The CDR3 loop spans 19 amino acids. For the CDR3, the DNA is TGTGCCAGCAGTGAAGCCTCTTTTCTAGCAGGGGTCAAGAATCAGCCCCAGCATTTT. Translation: CASSEASFLAGVKNQPQHF.